The T cell receptor beta chain under discussion was sequenced for a study of vaccination and CD4 T cells after COVID-19. Cultured CD4+ T-cell DNA underwent Oncomine TCR Beta short-read sequencing. Genomic DNA was drawn out of CD4+ T cells grown in culture. TCRdb re-analysed the PCR reads in MiXCR, keeping a single row per CDR3 protein. Of more than 7,000 distinct CDR3 sequences listed, 61% are singletons. Per germline, CDR1 SGHVT and CDR2 SQSDAQ. Trimming left V 0 bases short and J 6 bases short, with 6 bases between. CDR3 length equals 12 residues. This clonotype was recorded a few times. Its antigen is currently unknown. The treatment is: approximately 10-day PBMC culture with coronavirus spike peptide pools or control peptides (ViraFEST assay).

The receptor was derived from a human donor with COVID-19. The V and J genes are TRBV7-4 and TRBJ2-7, with D unresolved. The sample was cultured CD4+ T cells from blood, taken after SARS-CoV-2 vaccination. In nucleotides, the CDR3 is TGTGCCAGCAGCTTAGCTGGGGTCGAGCAGTACTTC. Amino acid sequence: CASSLAGVEQYF.